This T cell receptor (beta chain) was documented in a study of cytomegalovirus exposure and HLA in healthy donors. Likely unrecorded immune exposures existed in these nominally healthy donors. Regarding the study as a whole: The authors enumerated some 160 TCR beta chains as linked to cytomegalovirus. Several of the most significant clusters appeared linked to common viral pathogens, based on a later analysis.

As to this clone: What it recognizes is unknown.

It was with 60 Vbeta and 13 Jbeta primers that the PCR ran. The assay was immunoSEQ multiplex PCR, and TCRdb's table has in-frame clones only and misses some. This sample has 200,000 to 250,000 clones, with about 84% found just once. The CDR3 runs to 12 residues. V was shortened by 5 bases and J by 6 bases, with 10 bases between the two germline ends. Germline values: CDR1 SEHNR, CDR2 FQNEAQ (reference sequence). The origin of this receptor is a human donor in good health. The specimen was PBMCs. The rearrangement joins TRBV7-9 to TRBJ1-2; D unclear. The CDR3 DNA follows: TGTGCCAGCAGCGCGGGGTTGCATGGCTACACCTTC. This translates into CASSAGLHGYTF.